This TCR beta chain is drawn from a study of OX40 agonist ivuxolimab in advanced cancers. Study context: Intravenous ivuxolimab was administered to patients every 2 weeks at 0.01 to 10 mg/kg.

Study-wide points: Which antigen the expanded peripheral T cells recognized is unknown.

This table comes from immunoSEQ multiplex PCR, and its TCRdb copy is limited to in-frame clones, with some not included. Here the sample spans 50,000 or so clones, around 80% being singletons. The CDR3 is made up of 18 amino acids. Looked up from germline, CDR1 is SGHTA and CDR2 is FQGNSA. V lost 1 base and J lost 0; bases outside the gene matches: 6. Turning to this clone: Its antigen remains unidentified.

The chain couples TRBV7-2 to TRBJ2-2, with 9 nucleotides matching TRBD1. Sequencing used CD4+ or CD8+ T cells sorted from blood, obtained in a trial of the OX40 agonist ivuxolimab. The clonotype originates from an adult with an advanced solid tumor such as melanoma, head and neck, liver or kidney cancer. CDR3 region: CASSLVGTGYANTGELFF. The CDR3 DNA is TGTGCCAGCAGCTTAGTAGGGACAGGGTACGCGAACACCGGGGAGCTGTTTTTT.